Listed below are T cell receptor beta chains from one sample, sequenced in a study of shared clonotypes between healthy human individuals. The assay was immunoSEQ multiplex PCR, and TCRdb's table has in-frame clones only and misses some. This table holds about 2.1 million clones, under 95% found once. Source material: naive CD8+ T cells from PBMCs. These receptors all stem from a man aged 18-30 years in good health. Some clones in this sample may be carry-over from other donors' samples. CDR3s include the opening cysteine and the closing phenylalanine or tryptophan. The D gene is left open where the match is weak. Clone size is given for some rows only: seen once, a few or many times, or a class if the clone is expanded.

CDR3 DNA: TGTGCCAGCAGCTTAGGGCCGGGATCCTCCTACAATGAGCAGTTCTTC
CDR3 protein: CASSLGPGSSYNEQFF
D gene: NA
J gene: TRBJ2-1
clone size: NA
V gene: TRBV7-7

CDR3 DNA: TGTGCCAGTAGTACCGAAGGGTGGCAAGAGACCCAGTACTTC
CDR3 protein: CASSTEGWQETQYF
D gene: NA
J gene: TRBJ2-5
clone size: NA
V gene: TRBV19

CDR3 DNA: TGTGCCAGCAGCCCTGGGGCCGGGGGCAATGAGCAGTTCTTC
CDR3 protein: CASSPGAGGNEQFF
D gene: NA
J gene: TRBJ2-1
clone size: NA
V gene: TRBV11-2

CDR3 DNA: TGTGCCAGTAGTCCCCAATCCCAGGGAAACGACTATGGCTACACCTTC
CDR3 protein: CASSPQSQGNDYGYTF
D gene: NA
J gene: TRBJ1-2
clone size: NA
V gene: TRBV19

CDR3 DNA: TGTGCCAGCGGTGTTCTCGCGAACACCGGGGAGCTGTTTTTT
CDR3 protein: CASGVLANTGELFF
D gene: NA
J gene: TRBJ2-2
clone size: NA
V gene: TRBV25-1

CDR3 DNA: TGTGCCAGCAGTTACTCGGAAGGCGTCGAGCAGTTCTTC
CDR3 protein: CASSYSEGVEQFF
D gene: NA
J gene: TRBJ2-1
clone size: NA
V gene: TRBV6-5

CDR3 DNA: TGTGCCAGCAGCACTTCGACAGGGGAGTACACCGGGGAGCTGTTTTTT
CDR3 protein: CASSTSTGEYTGELFF
D gene: TRBD1
J gene: TRBJ2-2
clone size: NA
V gene: TRBV28

CDR3 DNA: TGCGGCGGGGCGACAACCCCCGGGGAGCTGTTTTTT
CDR3 protein: CGGATTPGELFF
D gene: NA
J gene: TRBJ2-2
clone size: NA
V gene: TRBV29-1

CDR3 DNA: TGTGCCAGCAGACCAGGGAGCTCCTACAATGAGCAGTTCTTC
CDR3 protein: CASRPGSSYNEQFF
D gene: NA
J gene: TRBJ2-1
clone size: NA
V gene: TRBV9

CDR3 DNA: TGTGCCAGCACCTCCCGGGACACCCTAGTAGCAACTAATGAAAAACTGTTTTTT
CDR3 protein: CASTSRDTLVATNEKLFF
D gene: NA
J gene: TRBJ1-4
clone size: NA
V gene: TRBV2

CDR3 DNA: TGTGCCAGCAGCCCCGGGACGGCCTACGAGCAGTACTTC
CDR3 protein: CASSPGTAYEQYF
D gene: NA
J gene: TRBJ2-7
clone size: NA
V gene: TRBV27

CDR3 DNA: TGCGCCAGCAGCCAAGCCCTCTATGGCACCAGTCTACCGGGAAACACCATATATTTT
CDR3 protein: CASSQALYGTSLPGNTIYF
D gene: NA
J gene: TRBJ1-3
clone size: once
V gene: TRBV4-3

CDR3 DNA: TGTGCCAGCAGTCGCCGGGACAGGGGAGGACCCGACCAAGAGACCCAGTACTTC
CDR3 protein: CASSRRDRGGPDQETQYF
D gene: TRBD1
J gene: TRBJ2-5
clone size: NA
V gene: TRBV11-2

CDR3 DNA: TGTGCCAGCAATACCGGGACTAGTGATGAGACCCAGTACTTC
CDR3 protein: CASNTGTSDETQYF
D gene: TRBD2
J gene: TRBJ2-5
clone size: NA
V gene: TRBV28

CDR3 DNA: TGTGCCAGCAGACAAGGCCCAGACCGGAGCGATGAGCAGTTCTTC
CDR3 protein: CASRQGPDRSDEQFF
D gene: NA
J gene: TRBJ2-1
clone size: NA
V gene: TRBV11-2

CDR3 DNA: TGTGCCACCAGCTACGTGCGGGAGGGATACAATGAGCAGTTCTTC
CDR3 protein: CATSYVREGYNEQFF
D gene: TRBD2
J gene: TRBJ2-1
clone size: NA
V gene: TRBV15

CDR3 DNA: TGTGCCAGCAGTTTACGGTGGGGGGACGGGGAGCTGTTTTTT
CDR3 protein: CASSLRWGDGELFF
D gene: NA
J gene: TRBJ2-2
clone size: once
V gene: TRBV27

CDR3 DNA: TGTGCCAGCAGCTTCGGGGCGACTTATAACTATGGCTACACCTTC
CDR3 protein: CASSFGATYNYGYTF
D gene: NA
J gene: TRBJ1-2
clone size: NA
V gene: TRBV14

CDR3 DNA: TGTGCCAGTACCCTTGGACAGCACTCTGGAAACACCATATATTTT
CDR3 protein: CASTLGQHSGNTIYF
D gene: NA
J gene: TRBJ1-3
clone size: few
V gene: TRBV19

CDR3 DNA: TGTGCCATCAGTGAATCTAGCGGGAGAGCCTACGAGCAGTACTTC
CDR3 protein: CAISESSGRAYEQYF
D gene: TRBD2
J gene: TRBJ2-7
clone size: NA
V gene: TRBV10-3

CDR3 DNA: TGCGCCAGCAGCCAAGGCGGACAGGGAGCCTACGAGCAGTACTTC
CDR3 protein: CASSQGGQGAYEQYF
D gene: TRBD1
J gene: TRBJ2-7
clone size: NA
V gene: TRBV4-3

CDR3 DNA: TGTGCCAGCAGCTTGGAGGGATTGAGTGGCTACACCTTC
CDR3 protein: CASSLEGLSGYTF
D gene: NA
J gene: TRBJ1-2
clone size: NA
V gene: TRBV5-6

CDR3 DNA: TGCGCCAGCAGAACCGACAGGGGAGGAGAGACCCAGTACTTC
CDR3 protein: CASRTDRGGETQYF
D gene: TRBD1
J gene: TRBJ2-5
clone size: once
V gene: TRBV5-1

CDR3 DNA: TGTGCCAGCAGCTTATGGGAGGGTGCTCAGCCCCAGCATTTT
CDR3 protein: CASSLWEGAQPQHF
D gene: NA
J gene: TRBJ1-5
clone size: NA
V gene: TRBV7-8

CDR3 DNA: TGTGCCAGCAGTAACCGGCGGGAGGGCCTCGGAGATACGCAGTATTTT
CDR3 protein: CASSNRREGLGDTQYF
D gene: TRBD2
J gene: TRBJ2-3
clone size: NA
V gene: TRBV7-9

CDR3 DNA: TGTGCCAGCAGTTACAACGAATACAGATCCGGTTACGAGCAGTACTTC
CDR3 protein: CASSYNEYRSGYEQYF
D gene: NA
J gene: TRBJ2-7
clone size: once
V gene: TRBV6-5

CDR3 DNA: TGTGCCAGCAGCCAAGACAGGGAAGGTTTTCTCCGAAACACCATATATTTT
CDR3 protein: CASSQDREGFLRNTIYF
D gene: NA
J gene: TRBJ1-3
clone size: few
V gene: TRBV4-2

CDR3 DNA: TGTGCCAGCAGCCAACGCGGGGCCCTCTACGAGCAGTACTTC
CDR3 protein: CASSQRGALYEQYF
D gene: NA
J gene: TRBJ2-7
clone size: NA
V gene: TRBV14

CDR3 DNA: TGTGCCAGCAGCTCCTTAGTTGGGGAGCTGTTTTTT
CDR3 protein: CASSSLVGELFF
D gene: NA
J gene: TRBJ2-2
clone size: NA
V gene: TRBV11-2

CDR3 DNA: TGTGCCAGTAGTCCCCTCGGGGCCGAACTTTACGAGCAGTACTTC
CDR3 protein: CASSPLGAELYEQYF
D gene: NA
J gene: TRBJ2-7
clone size: NA
V gene: TRBV19

CDR3 DNA: TGTGCCAGCAGCCAAGACAGGGGGAATGGCTACACCTTC
CDR3 protein: CASSQDRGNGYTF
D gene: TRBD1
J gene: TRBJ1-2
clone size: few
V gene: TRBV14

CDR3 DNA: TGTGCCATCAGTGACCCGGGACTAGCGGGAGTAGAGACCCAGTACTTC
CDR3 protein: CAISDPGLAGVETQYF
D gene: TRBD2
J gene: TRBJ2-5
clone size: NA
V gene: TRBV10-3

CDR3 DNA: TGTGCCAGCAGCAGCGACAGGGCTGGAAACACCATATATTTT
CDR3 protein: CASSSDRAGNTIYF
D gene: TRBD1
J gene: TRBJ1-3
clone size: NA
V gene: TRBV6-6

CDR3 DNA: TGCGCCAGCAGTGAGTCGTACCCTTGGGGCGGGGAGCTGTTTTTT
CDR3 protein: CASSESYPWGGELFF
D gene: NA
J gene: TRBJ2-2
clone size: once
V gene: TRBV10-2

CDR3 DNA: TGTGCCAGCCGCCAGGCGAACACCGGGGAGCTGTTTTTT
CDR3 protein: CASRQANTGELFF
D gene: NA
J gene: TRBJ2-2
clone size: NA
V gene: TRBV11-3

CDR3 DNA: TGTGCCAGCAGTTTATCCGGGGGGCTCGAGCAGTACTTC
CDR3 protein: CASSLSGGLEQYF
D gene: NA
J gene: TRBJ2-7
clone size: NA
V gene: TRBV27